This passage covers 21 T cell receptor beta chains from one sample sequenced in a study of cytomegalovirus exposure and HLA in healthy donors. The PCR ran on 60 Vbeta and 13 Jbeta primers. Profiled with immunoSEQ multiplex PCR; TCRdb holds only in-frame clones, not every one. The sample holds 35,000 to 40,000 clones, roughly 90% seen once. The sequenced material came from PBMCs. These receptors were taken from a woman under 30 in good health and CMV-seronegative.

The DNA for the CDR3 is TGTGCCAGCAGCTTCGACCGGACTAGCCGTGAGACCCAGTACTTC. This translates into CASSFDRTSRETQYF. The V gene is TRBV7-2, the J gene TRBJ2-5, with 8 bases aligning to TRBD2. CDR1 is SGHTA and CDR2 is FQGNSA in the germline V gene. V gave up 3 bases and J gave up 5 bases; unmatched junction bases: 8. CDR3 size: 15 residues.

The chain joins TRBV6-5 to TRBJ2-7; D is unresolved. V was shortened by 6 bases and J by 5 bases, with 14 bases between the two germline ends. CDR1 and CDR2 from the germline V gene are MNHEY and SVGAGI. This CDR3 is 13 amino acids long. CDR3 nucleotides: TGTGCCAGCAGGGCTTCAGGCAGTGACGAGCAGTACTTC. Amino acid sequence: CASRASGSDEQYF.

There are a few counts of this clone. The chain is built from TRBV4-1 and TRBJ2-5; TRBD1 is a possible D gene (6 bases). CDR3 length equals 15 residues. With 4 bases removed from V and 1 base from J, the gap between germline ends came to 13 bases. Germline loops: CDR1 MGHRA, CDR2 YSYEKL. The CDR3 DNA sequence: TGCGCCAGCAGCCGGGGGCTGTCCTTCCAAGAGACCCAGTACTTC. This gives the protein CASSRGLSFQETQYF.

The CDR3 sequence: CASRLAGGPYEQYF. The CDR3 nucleotides are TGTGCCAGCAGATTAGCGGGAGGGCCCTACGAGCAGTACTTC. This chain joins TRBV27 and TRBJ2-7; 11 nucleotides match TRBD2. Germline CDR1 is MNHEY and CDR2 is SMNVEV (reference sequence). Losses at the gene ends were 6 bases for V and 2 bases for J; bases not matched to a gene: 3. CDR3 size: 14 residues.

The rearrangement joins TRBV29-1 to TRBJ2-1, with 12 bases lining up with TRBD2. CDR1 is SQVTM and CDR2 is ANQGSEA in the germline V gene. The trim removed 4 bases at V and 4 bases at J, leaving 17 bases unmatched. The CDR3 length is 19 residues. Written as DNA, the CDR3 is TGCAGCGTTGCTTGGACTAGCGGGATGGCACTTGGGAGGTACAATGAGCAGTTCTTC. It yields the protein CSVAWTSGMALGRYNEQFF.

Here the CDR3 DNA reads TGTGCCAGCAGCGCGACGACAGGGGGCACTGAAGCTTTCTTT. Its translation is CASSATTGGTEAFF. The rearrangement joins TRBV9 to TRBJ1-1; 9 bases line up with TRBD1. CDR1 is SGDLS, CDR2 YYNGEE, per germline. V lost 3 bases to trimming and J lost 4 bases; unmatched junction nucleotides: 4. The CDR3 is 14 residues long.

With regard to this clone: The junction does not match germline at one end; this may be a read error. The rearrangement links TRBV7-9 to TRBJ2-5; maybe TRBD2 (6 bases). Germline CDR1 is SEHNR and CDR2 is FQNEAQ (reference sequence). The CDR3 consists of 13 residues. The CDR3 sequence is CSSRLKGGGAQYF. CDR3 coding DNA: TGTTCCAGCAGACTTAAGGGCGGAGGGGCCCAGTACTTC.

The chain uses TRBV28 and TRBJ1-1, with 7 bases matching TRBD1. Germline trimming cut 5 bases from V and 6 bases from J; bases unmatched to any gene: 6. Looked up from germline, CDR1 is MDHEN and CDR2 is SYDVKM. This CDR3 spans 13 amino acids. In DNA, the CDR3 is TGTGCCAGCAGTCGCCCGACAGGGTCTGAAGCTTTCTTT. Its translation: CASSRPTGSEAFF.

V and J are TRBV19 and TRBJ2-7; 7 bases line up with TRBD2. Germline assignment: CDR1 LNHDA and CDR2 SQIVND (reference sequence). The CDR3 runs 15 residues. The V and J ends lost 4 bases and 3 bases, in that order; junction bases with no gene match: 9. The CDR3 coding sequence is TGTGCCAGTAGTAAAACGGGACTACTACACTACGAGCAGTACTTC. This sequence encodes CASSKTGLLHYEQYF.

The chain recombines TRBV2 with TRBJ2-5, with D possibly TRBD1 on 5 matching bases. Germline CDR1 reads SNHLY; CDR2 reads FYNNEI. V shed 1 base and J shed 4 bases, with 7 bases lying between them. The length of the CDR3 is 13 residues. The DNA of the CDR3 is TGTGCCAGCAGTGAAGGACAGTCAGAGACCCAGTACTTC. Its protein is CASSEGQSETQYF.

The V call is TRBV7-9, the J call TRBJ2-5; the D gene is possibly TRBD2 (5 bases). The germline V gene has CDR1 SEHNR and CDR2 FQNEAQ (reference sequence). The V end lost 4 bases, the J end lost 7 bases, and 13 bases lay between the germline ends. The CDR3 length is 13 residues. CDR3 region: CASSSSRDGTQYF. Written as DNA, the CDR3 is TGTGCCAGCAGCTCCTCTCGGGATGGGACCCAGTACTTC.

J is TRBJ2-7 and V is TRBV5-1; 11 bases align to TRBD1. J was trimmed by 6 bases and V by 4 bases; bases with no gene match: 18. This CDR3 has 18 amino acids. Per germline, CDR1 SGHRS and CDR2 YFSETQ. This CDR3 reads CASSTDRGPSRFLGEQYF. The CDR3 DNA is TGCGCCAGCAGCACGGACAGGGGGCCGTCAAGGTTTTTGGGCGAGCAGTACTTC.

The chain carries TRBV6-4 and TRBJ2-3, with 7 bases identical to TRBD2. The CDR3 contains 15 residues. The germline V gene has CDR1 MRHNA and CDR2 SNTAGT. The V and J ends lost 4 bases and 11 bases, in that order; junction bases with no gene match: 15. CDR3 coding DNA: TGTGCCAGCAGTGCCTCCGGACTAAAAGCGGGAAGGCAGTATTTT. This sequence encodes CASSASGLKAGRQYF.

The rearrangement uses TRBV28 and TRBJ1-2; no clear D gene. CDR1 and CDR2 (germline): MDHEN, SYDVKM. Between the trimmed V and J ends, which lost 3 bases and 5 bases, there was a span of 19 bases. This CDR3 comprises 16 residues. Here the CDR3 reads CASSFLPPPRLYGYTF. The CDR3 DNA follows: TGTGCCAGCAGTTTTCTCCCACCACCCAGACTATATGGCTACACCTTC.

V and J are TRBV2 and TRBJ2-3; 12 bases map to TRBD1. Germline CDR1 reads SNHLY; CDR2 reads FYNNEI. J gave up 0 bases and V 6 bases, and 25 bases lay outside the gene matches. The CDR3 contains 23 residues. CDR3 protein: CASRPGQGALSEVVSFSTDTQYF. CDR3 in DNA: TGTGCCAGCAGACCGGGACAGGGGGCGCTTAGTGAAGTAGTATCCTTTAGCACAGATACGCAGTATTTT.

The count of this clone is one. The chain recombines TRBV18 with TRBJ1-4; D might be TRBD1 (5 bases). From germline, CDR1 is KGHSH and CDR2 LQKENI. V dropped 3 bases and J dropped 0 bases, with 11 bases sitting between them. The CDR3 consists of 16 residues. CDR3 DNA sequence: TGTGCCAGCTCACCCCAGCGACAGACAACTAATGAAAAACTGTTTTTT. Translated: CASSPQRQTTNEKLFF.

This clone was picked up one time. The chain links TRBV11-1 to TRBJ1-4, with D perhaps TRBD1 (6 bases). V lost 9 bases and J lost 4, with 21 bases in between. CDR3 length equals 16 residues. In germline, CDR1 is SGHAT, CDR2 FQDESV (reference sequence). CDR3: CARLPLAGDGNEKLFF. The CDR3 region has the DNA TGTGCCAGGCTCCCTTTGGCAGGGGACGGTAATGAAAAACTGTTTTTT.

The chain is built from TRBV7-8 and TRBJ2-1, with 9 bases that match TRBD1. Looked up from germline, CDR1 is SGHVS and CDR2 is FQNEAQ. V dropped 6 bases and J dropped 6; count of bases not matched to a gene: 9. This CDR3 has 15 amino acids. The CDR3 protein is CASRLGQGRVNEQFF. Here the CDR3 DNA reads TGTGCCAGCAGACTCGGACAGGGGAGGGTCAATGAGCAGTTCTTC. Using reference TRBV7-8 and TRBJ2-1 for the parts outside the CDR3, the full variable domain is GAGVSQSPRYKVAKRGQDVALRCDPISGHVSLFWYQQALGQGPEFLTYFQNEAQLDKSGLPSDRFFAERPEGSVSTLKIQRTQQEDSAVYLCASRLGQGRVNEQFFGPGTRLTVL.

The CDR3 DNA sequence: TGTGCCAGTAGTATAGCGCCAGGGGGCACAGATACGCAGTATTTT. Its protein is CASSIAPGGTDTQYF. The chain joins TRBV19 to TRBJ2-3, with D possibly matching TRBD1 (6 bases). The CDR3 loop spans 15 amino acids. The ends were cut back, 1 base at V and 1 base at J, with 9 bases in the middle. Germline V lookup: CDR1 LNHDA, CDR2 SQIVND (reference sequence). The full variable domain, rest sourced from reference TRBV19 and TRBJ2-3, is DGGITQSPKYLFRKEGQNVTLSCEQNLNHDAMYWYRQDPGQGLRLIYYSQIVNDFQKGDIAEGYSVSREKKESFPLTVTSAQKNPTAFYLCASSIAPGGTDTQYFGPGTRLTVL.

About this clone: Compared with germline, one end of the junction differs, possibly owing to a read error. In the same sample, other DNA sequences code for this CDR3. The chain is built from TRBV4-2 and TRBJ2-7; 8 nucleotides align to TRBD1. Germline assignment: CDR1 LGHNA and CDR2 YNFKEQ. This CDR3 is 14 amino acids long. CDR3 loop: CASSQGTGPYEQYF. The CDR3 DNA sequence: TGTGCCAGCAGTCAAGGGACAGGTCCCTACGAGCAGTACTTC.

This clone was detected a few times. The rearrangement joins TRBV5-1 to TRBJ2-1, with TRBD2 identical over 16 bases. The germline gives CDR1 SGHRS, CDR2 YFSETQ. This CDR3 has 19 amino acids. With V trimmed by 4 bases and J by 6 bases, 13 bases remained unmatched. CDR3 amino acids: CASSPGLAGGPVSGNEQFF. CDR3 DNA sequence: TGCGCCAGCAGCCCGGGACTAGCGGGAGGGCCGGTATCGGGCAATGAGCAGTTCTTC.